This T cell receptor (beta chain) was found in a study of T cells in localized non-small cell lung cancer. Some clones are missing from TCRdb's copy, which holds only in-frame ones; the method was immunoSEQ multiplex PCR. The data contain tens of thousands of clones, roughly 87% of them singletons. The CDR3 contains 15 residues. CDR1 is SGHVS, CDR2 FNYEAQ, per germline. Trimming took off 5 bases at V and 0 bases at J, with 11 bases between the two ends. The receptor's source is a male donor at least 60 years old with stage I squamous cell lung carcinoma. Sequencing was performed on peripheral blood, taken before any cancer treatment. J is TRBJ1-3 and V is TRBV7-6; tentative D call: TRBD1 (6 bases). CDR3 sequence (DNA): TGTGCCAGCAGCACCTACAGGGACTCTGGAAACACCATATATTTT. Its translation: CASSTYRDSGNTIYF.